The 21 T cell receptor beta chains presented below share a single source sample, sequenced in a study of shared clonotypes between healthy human individuals. Clones were sequenced by immunoSEQ multiplex PCR, and TCRdb holds only the in-frame ones, with some missing. The sample contains more than 2 million clones, about 94% of which appear only once. As defined, naive CD8 cells were CD45RO-negative and positively selected for CCR7, with terminally differentiated effector memory CD45RA+ cells excluded. The sequenced material came from naive CD8+ T cells sorted from blood. These TCRs come from a man younger than 35 in good health.

CDR3 coding DNA: TGTGCCAGCAGCCACAGCGGGGAGACCCAGTACTTC. It specifies CASSHSGETQYF. The chain recombines TRBV5-6 with TRBJ2-5; a weak D match, TRBD2 (6 bases). The CDR3 covers 12 residues. The germline V gene encodes CDR1 SGHDT and CDR2 YYEEEE. Trimming left V 4 bases short and J 5 bases short, with 9 bases between.

Note on this clone: Other DNA sequences from this sample encode an identical CDR3 as well. The CDR3 spells CASSAVSTDTQYF. CDR3 DNA: TGTGCCAGCAGCGCGGTATCCACAGATACGCAGTATTTT. V and J are TRBV9 and TRBJ2-3; D unclear. This CDR3 comprises 13 residues. Germline V CDR1 and CDR2: SGDLS, YYNGEE. With 3 bases removed from V and 2 bases from J, the gap between germline ends came to 7 bases.

The chain carries TRBV7-9 and TRBJ2-3, with a tentative D call TRBD1 (6 bases). The germline V and J ends were trimmed by 1 base and 2 bases, with 16 bases remaining between them. Per the germline V gene, CDR1 is SEHNR and CDR2 is FQNEAQ (reference sequence). There are 17 residues in the CDR3. The CDR3 bases are TGTGCCAGCAGCTTAGGAACGACAGGATCCTACACAGATACGCAGTATTTT. This translates into CASSLGTTGSYTDTQYF.

The genes are TRBV19 and TRBJ2-1; D call uncertain. Looked up from germline, CDR1 is LNHDA and CDR2 is SQIVND (reference sequence). V was clipped by 3 bases and J by 7 bases, with 10 bases between them. There are 13 residues in the CDR3. In nucleotides, the CDR3 is TGTGCCAGTAGTATTGTGATCGTGAATGAGCAGTTCTTC. Translated, it gives CASSIVIVNEQFF.

The chain employs TRBV18 and TRBJ1-2; 9 bases map to TRBD1. The ends lost 0 bases at V and 6 bases at J; junction bases unmatched: 11. The CDR3 loop spans 17 amino acids. The germline V gene has CDR1 KGHSH and CDR2 LQKENI. DNA for the CDR3: TGTGCCAGCTCACCACCGGAGGACAGGGGTCCGGAGGATGGCTACACCTTC. Its translation is CASSPPEDRGPEDGYTF.

Remarks on this clone: Other nucleotide sequences in the sample specify the same CDR3. The genes are TRBV19 and TRBJ1-5, with D maybe TRBD1 (5 bases). CDR1 and CDR2 (germline): LNHDA, SQIVND (reference sequence). The V gene lost 5 bases and the J gene lost 3 bases, with 11 bases spanning the gap. The CDR3 has 14 amino acids. The CDR3 nucleotides read TGTGCCAGTAGTCCTTGGGACTCCAATCAGCCCCAGCATTTT. Translation gives CASSPWDSNQPQHF.

The chain uses TRBV6-5 and TRBJ2-3; possible D gene TRBD2, 5 bases. The CDR3 totals 15 residues. Deletions cut 10 bases from V and 0 bases from J, with 17 bases between. Germline CDR1 MNHEY, CDR2 SVGAGI. In DNA, the CDR3 is TGTGCCACACAAAGGGCGGGTACGAGCACAGATACGCAGTATTTT. Its protein is CATQRAGTSTDTQYF.

This chain connects TRBV29-1 to TRBJ2-7; D is perhaps TRBD1 (5 bases). CDR3 size: 14 residues. V lost 3 bases and J lost 4, with 16 bases in between. Germline V gives CDR1 SQVTM, CDR2 ANQGSEA. As DNA, the CDR3 is TGCAGCGTTGAGGGGCTAGGGCACGGGTACGAGCAGTACTTC. It translates to CSVEGLGHGYEQYF.

The V call is TRBV4-1, the J call TRBJ2-7; D possibly corresponds to TRBD2 (6 bases). The germline V and J ends were trimmed by 2 bases and 7 bases, with 21 bases remaining between them. The CDR3 is made up of 16 amino acids. CDR1 and CDR2 (germline): MGHRA, YSYEKL. DNA for the CDR3: TGCGCCAGCAGCCAACCGGGTAGGGCGGGACCCGGGGAGCAGTACTTC. Encoded protein: CASSQPGRAGPGEQYF.

In its sample, this clone was seen once. The chain uses TRBV7-9 and TRBJ2-7, with a weak D call TRBD2 (5 bases). The CDR3 extends over 15 amino acids. V shed 5 bases and J shed 5 bases, with 19 bases lying between them. Germline V CDR1 and CDR2: SEHNR, FQNEAQ (reference sequence). The CDR3 sequence: CASSPIDSEINEQYF. CDR3 DNA sequence: TGTGCCAGCAGCCCCATTGATAGCGAGATTAACGAGCAGTACTTC.

The chain is built from TRBV5-1 and TRBJ1-1; D not certain. Trimming left V 1 base short and J 1 base short, with 11 bases between. The CDR3 is 15 amino acids. The germline V gene encodes CDR1 SGHRS and CDR2 YFSETQ. In DNA, the CDR3 is TGCGCCAGCAGCTTGCAAGTAATGGGGAACACTGAAGCTTTCTTT. Encoded protein: CASSLQVMGNTEAFF. Full variable domain (rest looked up from reference TRBV5-1 and TRBJ1-1): KAGVTQTPRYLIKTRGQQVTLSCSPISGHRSVSWYQQTPGQGLQFLFEYFSETQRNKGNFPGRFSGRQFSNSRSEMNVSTLELGDSALYLCASSLQVMGNTEAFFGQGTRLTVV.

This clone showed up just once. This rearrangement joins TRBV7-9 to TRBJ2-3, with D possibly being TRBD1 (5 bases). The CDR3 sequence is 16 residues long. The V end lost 1 base, the J end lost 0 bases, and 11 bases lay between the germline ends. Germline V gene lookup returns CDR1 SEHNR and CDR2 FQNEAQ (reference sequence). CDR3 in DNA: TGTGCCAGCAGCTTAGTCAGGGCCTCTAGCACAGATACGCAGTATTTT. Protein sequence: CASSLVRASSTDTQYF.

J is TRBJ2-3 and V is TRBV6-5; D uncertain. V lost 7 bases to trimming and J lost 5 bases, with 16 bases between them. The CDR3 is 14 amino acids. CDR1 and CDR2 from the germline V gene are MNHEY and SVGAGI. The CDR3 loop is CASNSWNMGDTQYF. For the CDR3, the DNA is TGTGCCAGCAATTCATGGAACATGGGAGATACGCAGTATTTT.

The rearrangement links TRBV2 to TRBJ2-7, with 10 bases lining up with TRBD1. In germline, CDR1 is SNHLY, CDR2 FYNNEI. Losses at the gene ends were 6 bases for V and 5 bases for J; bases not matched to a gene: 10. The length of the CDR3 is 15 residues. Here the CDR3 DNA reads TGTGCCAGCAGCCAGTCGACAGGGGGCAAAAACGAGCAGTACTTC. Protein product: CASSQSTGGKNEQYF.

This clone was seen once. The rearrangement joins TRBV6-5 to TRBJ2-7, with TRBD2 identical over 13 bases. Germline loops: CDR1 MNHEY, CDR2 SVGAGI. Unmatched junction bases numbered 7, after V lost 4 bases and J lost 4 bases. The CDR3 is 16 amino acids. CDR3 nucleotide sequence: TGTGCCAGCAGTTTGGGGACTAGCGGGGTTGAGTACGAGCAGTACTTC. It is translated as CASSLGTSGVEYEQYF.

The rearrangement joins TRBV6-1 to TRBJ1-2; 8 bases are shared with TRBD1. Looked up from germline, CDR1 is MNHNS and CDR2 is SASEGT. Losses at the gene ends were 1 base for V and 4 bases for J; bases not matched to a gene: 5. The CDR3 extends over 15 amino acids. For the CDR3, the DNA is TGTGCCAGCAGTGAAGGCTTGCAGGGGGCCTATGGCTACACCTTC. Protein sequence: CASSEGLQGAYGYTF.

This rearrangement joins TRBV13 to TRBJ2-7, with D unresolved. Per the germline V gene, CDR1 is PRHDT and CDR2 is FYEKMQ (reference sequence). V lost 1 base and J 6 bases, leaving 13 bases between the germline ends. The CDR3 has 14 residues. Here the CDR3 reads CASSLAGYSPEQYF. The CDR3 DNA reads as TGTGCCAGCAGCTTAGCAGGCTACTCTCCCGAGCAGTACTTC.

V gene TRBV29-1 combines with J gene TRBJ2-7; 9 bases are shared with TRBD2. Per the germline V gene, CDR1 is SQVTM and CDR2 is ANQGSEA. V was pared by 0 bases and J by 0 bases, with 3 bases of the junction left unmatched. CDR3 length equals 15 residues. The CDR3 spells CSVEDRLADSYEQYF. CDR3 nucleotide sequence: TGCAGCGTTGAAGATCGACTAGCGGACTCCTACGAGCAGTACTTC.

This clone has a count of ten or more. The genes are TRBV6-5 and TRBJ1-2; TRBD1 agrees at 7 bases. CDR1 and CDR2 (germline): MNHEY, SVGAGI. V trimming: 6 bases; J trimming: 7 bases; junction bases outside the gene matches: 5. The CDR3 covers 12 residues. CDR3 sequence (DNA): TGTGCCAGCAGAGCGACAGGGATTGGCTACACCTTC. Translation gives CASRATGIGYTF.

The CDR3, as DNA: TGTGCCAGCAGTGTAGCCTTCTCTGGAAACACCATATATTTT. The encoded protein is CASSVAFSGNTIYF. The gene calls are TRBV28 and TRBJ1-3, with unresolved D. CDR1 is MDHEN and CDR2 is SYDVKM in the germline V gene. Trimming shortened V by 5 bases and J by 0 bases, and 8 bases separated the two germline ends. The CDR3 is 14 amino acids.

The chain joins TRBV27 to TRBJ2-3; 7 bases map to TRBD1. Trimming cost V 0 bases and J 5 bases; bases outside gene matches: 8. This CDR3 has 16 residues. In germline, CDR1 is MNHEY, CDR2 SMNVEV (reference sequence). CDR3 protein: CASSLSSKGAGDTQYF. The CDR3 nucleotides are TGTGCCAGCAGTTTATCTAGTAAGGGGGCTGGAGATACGCAGTATTTT.